This T cell receptor (beta chain) was recorded in a study of blood T cell repertoires in COVID-19. Per the authors' pipeline: From reference gene primer amplification, estimates of nucleated cell counts were derived. The repertoire was sequenced with immunoSEQ multiplex PCR; TCRdb's copy has only in-frame clones and lacks some. From that table come the V and J calls and clone size; the DNA was used to work out D and trimming. Among 220,000 or so clones listed, 80% to 95% were seen once. Patients of the Seattle cohort, enrolled during active infection, were followed longitudinally. CDR1 is SGHTA and CDR2 is FQGNSA in the germline V gene. This CDR3 is built from 16 residues. Trimming at V came to 5 bases and at J to 2 bases, leaving 9 bases not matched to a gene.

The sample taken for sequencing was peripheral blood. This receptor was identified in a man aged 60 to 69 with COVID-19, enrolled during active disease. The V gene is TRBV7-2, the J gene TRBJ2-1; 7 nucleotides match TRBD2. The CDR3 DNA reads as TGTGCCAGCAGCCCCCCCCTAGCGGCAACCTACAATGAGCAGTTCTTC. Amino acid sequence: CASSPPLAATYNEQFF.